The source of this T cell receptor beta chain is a study of OX40 agonist ivuxolimab in advanced cancers. Clones were sequenced by immunoSEQ multiplex PCR, and TCRdb holds only the in-frame ones, with some missing. This sample has approximately 100,000 clones, with about nine tenths found just once. Germline V gene data show CDR1 as SEHNR and CDR2 as FQNEAQ (reference sequence). J was trimmed by 5 bases and V by 5 bases; bases with no gene match: 9. The CDR3 has 14 amino acids. The TCR originated in an adult with an advanced solid tumor such as melanoma, head and neck, liver or kidney cancer. Sequenced here: CD4+ or CD8+ T cells sorted from blood, sampled in a trial of the OX40 agonist ivuxolimab. V is TRBV7-9 and J is TRBJ2-7, with 7 nucleotides matching TRBD1. CDR3 nucleotide sequence: TGTGCCAGCAGCCCTCGACAGGGCGTAAACGAGCAGTACTTC. Translating it yields CASSPRQGVNEQYF.